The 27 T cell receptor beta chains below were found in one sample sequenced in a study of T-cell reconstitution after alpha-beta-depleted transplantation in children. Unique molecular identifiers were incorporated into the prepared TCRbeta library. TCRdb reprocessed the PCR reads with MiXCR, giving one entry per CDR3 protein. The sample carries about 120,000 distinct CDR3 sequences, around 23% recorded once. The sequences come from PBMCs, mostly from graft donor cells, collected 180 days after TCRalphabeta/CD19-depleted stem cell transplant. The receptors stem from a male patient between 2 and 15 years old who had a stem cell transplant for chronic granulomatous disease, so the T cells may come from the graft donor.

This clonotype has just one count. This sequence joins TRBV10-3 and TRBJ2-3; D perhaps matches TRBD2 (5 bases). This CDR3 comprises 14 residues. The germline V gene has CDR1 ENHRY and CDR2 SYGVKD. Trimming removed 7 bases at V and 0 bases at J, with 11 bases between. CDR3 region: CAITQAVSTDTQYF. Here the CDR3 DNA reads TGTGCCATCACGCAAGCGGTTAGCACAGATACGCAGTATTTT.

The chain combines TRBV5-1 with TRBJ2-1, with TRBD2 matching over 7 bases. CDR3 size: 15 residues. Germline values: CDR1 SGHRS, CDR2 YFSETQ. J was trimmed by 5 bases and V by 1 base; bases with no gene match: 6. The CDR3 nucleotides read TGCGCCAGCAGCTTGCCCCGGACTAGTAACAATGAGCAGTTCTTC. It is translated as CASSLPRTSNNEQFF.

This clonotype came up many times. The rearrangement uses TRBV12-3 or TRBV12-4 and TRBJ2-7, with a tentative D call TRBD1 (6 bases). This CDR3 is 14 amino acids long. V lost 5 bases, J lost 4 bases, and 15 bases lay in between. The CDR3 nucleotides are TGTGCCAGCAGTCCGGTAGGGGGTTCGTACGAGCAGTACTTC. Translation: CASSPVGGSYEQYF.

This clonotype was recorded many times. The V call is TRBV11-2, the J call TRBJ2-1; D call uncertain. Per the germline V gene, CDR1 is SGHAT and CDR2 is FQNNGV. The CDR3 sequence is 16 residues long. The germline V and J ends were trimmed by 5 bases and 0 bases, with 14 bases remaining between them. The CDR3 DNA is TGTGCCAGCAGCCCCGGTGTCTTAAGCTCCTACAATGAGCAGTTCTTC. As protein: CASSPGVLSSYNEQFF.

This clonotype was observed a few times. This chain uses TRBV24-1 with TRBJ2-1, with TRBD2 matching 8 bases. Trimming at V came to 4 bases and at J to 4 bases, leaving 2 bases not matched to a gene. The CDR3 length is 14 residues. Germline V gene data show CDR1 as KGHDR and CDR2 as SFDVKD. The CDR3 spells CATSEASGYNEQFF. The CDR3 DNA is TGTGCCACCAGTGAGGCTAGCGGGTACAATGAGCAGTTCTTC.

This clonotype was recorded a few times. The CDR3 sequence is CSAGETGKFLNTEAFF. The CDR3, as DNA: TGCAGTGCCGGGGAGACAGGGAAATTTTTGAACACTGAAGCTTTCTTT. The rearrangement joins TRBV20-1 to TRBJ1-1; 7 nucleotides agree with TRBD1. The CDR3 is 16 amino acids. V trimming: 6 bases; J trimming: 0 bases; junction bases outside the gene matches: 13. Germline assignment: CDR1 DFQATT and CDR2 SNEGSKA (reference sequence).

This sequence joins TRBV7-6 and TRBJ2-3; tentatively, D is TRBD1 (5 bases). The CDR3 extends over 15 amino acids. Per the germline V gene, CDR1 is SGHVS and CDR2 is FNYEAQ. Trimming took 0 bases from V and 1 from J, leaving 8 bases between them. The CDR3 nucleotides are TGTGCCAGCAGCTTAGCGGGCAGGGGCACAGATACGCAGTATTTT. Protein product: CASSLAGRGTDTQYF. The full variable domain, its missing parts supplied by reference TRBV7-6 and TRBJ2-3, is GAGVSQSPRYKVTKRGQDVALRCDPISGHVSLYWYRQALGQGPEFLTYFNYEAQQDKSGLPNDRFSAERPEGSISTLTIQRTEQRDSAMYRCASSLAGRGTDTQYFGPGTRLTVL.

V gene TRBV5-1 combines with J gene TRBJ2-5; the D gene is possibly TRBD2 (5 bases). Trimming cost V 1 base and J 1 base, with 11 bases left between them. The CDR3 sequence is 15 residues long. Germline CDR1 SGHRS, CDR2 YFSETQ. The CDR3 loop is CASSLPGMGQETQYF. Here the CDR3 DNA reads TGCGCCAGCAGCTTGCCGGGAATGGGCCAAGAGACCCAGTACTTC.

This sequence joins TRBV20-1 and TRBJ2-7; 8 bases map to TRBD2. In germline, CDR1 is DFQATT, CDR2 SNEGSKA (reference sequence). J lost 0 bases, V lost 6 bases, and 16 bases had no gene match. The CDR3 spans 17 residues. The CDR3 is CSATSHSGAGLSYEQYF. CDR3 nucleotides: TGCAGTGCCACCTCTCATAGCGGGGCCGGGCTCTCCTACGAGCAGTACTTC.

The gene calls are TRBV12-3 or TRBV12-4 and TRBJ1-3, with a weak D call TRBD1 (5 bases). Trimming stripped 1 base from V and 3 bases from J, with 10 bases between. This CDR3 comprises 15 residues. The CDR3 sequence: CASSLDRWRGNTIYF. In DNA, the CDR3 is TGTGCCAGCAGTTTAGACAGGTGGCGTGGAAACACCATATATTTT.

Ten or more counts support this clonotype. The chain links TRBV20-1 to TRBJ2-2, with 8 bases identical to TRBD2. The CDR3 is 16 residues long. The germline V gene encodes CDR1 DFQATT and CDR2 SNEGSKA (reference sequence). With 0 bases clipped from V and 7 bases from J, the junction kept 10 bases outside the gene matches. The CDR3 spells CSARDRLAGQDGELFF. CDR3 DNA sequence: TGCAGTGCTAGAGATCGGCTAGCGGGCCAAGACGGGGAGCTGTTTTTT.

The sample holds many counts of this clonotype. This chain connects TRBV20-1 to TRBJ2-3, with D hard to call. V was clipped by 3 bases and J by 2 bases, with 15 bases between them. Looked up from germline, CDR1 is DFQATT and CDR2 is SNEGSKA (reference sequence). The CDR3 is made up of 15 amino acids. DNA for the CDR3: TGCAGTGCTAGTAGCAGCGAAGGTCCCACAGATACGCAGTATTTT. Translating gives CSASSSEGPTDTQYF.

CDR3 residues: CASRDSQGAFF. The CDR3 bases are TGTGCCAGCAGGGACAGTCAGGGAGCTTTCTTT. The rearrangement joins TRBV12-3 or TRBV12-4 to TRBJ1-1, with D maybe TRBD1 (6 bases). V was trimmed by 6 bases and J by 10 bases, leaving 12 bases between them. The CDR3 is 11 residues long.

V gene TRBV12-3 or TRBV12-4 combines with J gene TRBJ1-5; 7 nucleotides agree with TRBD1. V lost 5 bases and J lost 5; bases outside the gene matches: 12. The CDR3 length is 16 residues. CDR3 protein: CASSPPTGSRYQPQHF. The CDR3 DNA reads TGTGCCAGCAGTCCCCCGACAGGGTCTCGGTATCAGCCCCAGCATTTT.

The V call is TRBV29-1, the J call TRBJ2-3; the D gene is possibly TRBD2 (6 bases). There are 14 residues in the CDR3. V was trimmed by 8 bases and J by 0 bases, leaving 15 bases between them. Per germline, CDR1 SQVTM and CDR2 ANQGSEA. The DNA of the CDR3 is TGCAGCCAAATAAGTAGCGGAAGCACAGATACGCAGTATTTT. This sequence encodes CSQISSGSTDTQYF.

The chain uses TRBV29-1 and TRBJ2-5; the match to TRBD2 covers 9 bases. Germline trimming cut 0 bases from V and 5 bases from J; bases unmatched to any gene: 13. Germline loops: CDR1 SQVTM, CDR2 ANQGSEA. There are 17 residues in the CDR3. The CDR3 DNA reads TGCAGCGTTGAAGATCCGGGCGGGGGGGAATTTCTCGAGACCCAGTACTTC. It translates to CSVEDPGGGEFLETQYF.

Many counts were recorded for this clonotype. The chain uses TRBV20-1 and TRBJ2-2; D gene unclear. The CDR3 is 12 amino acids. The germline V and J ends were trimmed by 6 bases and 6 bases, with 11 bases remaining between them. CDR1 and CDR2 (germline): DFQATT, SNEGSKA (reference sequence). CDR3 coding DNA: TGCAGTGCCTCAGTCCTGGCCGGGGAGCTGTTTTTT. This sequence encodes CSASVLAGELFF.

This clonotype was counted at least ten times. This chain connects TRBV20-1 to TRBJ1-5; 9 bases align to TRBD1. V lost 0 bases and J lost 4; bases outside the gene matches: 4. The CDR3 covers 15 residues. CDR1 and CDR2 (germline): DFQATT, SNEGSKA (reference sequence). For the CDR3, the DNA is TGCAGTGCTAGAGATGGGGGACAGGGTAATCAGCCCCAGCATTTT. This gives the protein CSARDGGQGNQPQHF.

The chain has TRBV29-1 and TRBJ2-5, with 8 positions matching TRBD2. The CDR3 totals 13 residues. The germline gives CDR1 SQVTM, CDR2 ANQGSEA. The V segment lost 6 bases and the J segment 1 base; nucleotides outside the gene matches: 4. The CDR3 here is CSVIAGSQETQYF. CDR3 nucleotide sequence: TGCAGCGTGATAGCGGGGTCCCAAGAGACCCAGTACTTC. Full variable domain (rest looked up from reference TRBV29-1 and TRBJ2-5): SAVISQKPSRDICQRGTSLTIQCQVDSQVTMMFWYRQQPGQSLTLIATANQGSEATYESGFVIDKFPISRPNLTFSTLTVSNMSPEDSSIYLCSVIAGSQETQYFGPGTRLLVL.

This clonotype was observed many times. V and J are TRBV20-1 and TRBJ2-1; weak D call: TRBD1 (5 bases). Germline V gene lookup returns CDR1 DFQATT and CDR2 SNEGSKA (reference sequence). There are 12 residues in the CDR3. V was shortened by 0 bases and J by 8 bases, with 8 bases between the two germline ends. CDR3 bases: TGCAGTGCTAGAGAACAGGAATATGAGCAGTTCTTC. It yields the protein CSAREQEYEQFF.

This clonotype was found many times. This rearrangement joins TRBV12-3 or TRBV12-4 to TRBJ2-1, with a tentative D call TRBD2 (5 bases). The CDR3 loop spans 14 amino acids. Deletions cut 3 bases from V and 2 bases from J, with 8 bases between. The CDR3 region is CASSFQRAYNEQFF. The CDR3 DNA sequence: TGTGCCAGCAGTTTCCAGAGGGCCTACAATGAGCAGTTCTTC.

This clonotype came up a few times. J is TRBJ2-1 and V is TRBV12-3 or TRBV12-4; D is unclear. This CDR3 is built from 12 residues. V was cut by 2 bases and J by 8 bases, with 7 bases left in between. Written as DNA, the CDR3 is TGTGCCAGCAGTTTAAGGTGGGATGAGCAGTTCTTC. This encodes CASSLRWDEQFF.

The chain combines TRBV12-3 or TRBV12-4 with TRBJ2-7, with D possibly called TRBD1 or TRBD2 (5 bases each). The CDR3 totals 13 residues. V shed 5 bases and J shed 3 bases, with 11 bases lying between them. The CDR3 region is CASSGDGDYEQYF. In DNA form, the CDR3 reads TGTGCCAGCAGTGGGGACGGAGACTACGAGCAGTACTTC.

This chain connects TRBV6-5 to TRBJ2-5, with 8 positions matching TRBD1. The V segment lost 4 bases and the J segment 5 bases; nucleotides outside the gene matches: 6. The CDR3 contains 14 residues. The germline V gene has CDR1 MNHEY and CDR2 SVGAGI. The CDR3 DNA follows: TGTGCCAGCAGTTTGGACAGGGTGTTGGAGACCCAGTACTTC. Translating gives CASSLDRVLETQYF.

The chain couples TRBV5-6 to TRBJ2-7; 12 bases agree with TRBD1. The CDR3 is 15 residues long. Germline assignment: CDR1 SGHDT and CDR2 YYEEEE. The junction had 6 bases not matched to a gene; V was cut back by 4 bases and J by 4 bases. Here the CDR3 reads CASSNRDRGRYEQYF. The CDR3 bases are TGTGCCAGCAGCAACCGGGACAGGGGGCGTTACGAGCAGTACTTC.

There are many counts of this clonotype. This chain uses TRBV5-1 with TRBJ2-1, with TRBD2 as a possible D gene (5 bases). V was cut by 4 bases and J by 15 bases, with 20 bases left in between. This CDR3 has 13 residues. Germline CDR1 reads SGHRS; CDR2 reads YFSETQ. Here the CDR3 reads CASSRGGGLVRFF. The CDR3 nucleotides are TGCGCCAGCAGCCGAGGAGGCGGGCTAGTCCGGTTCTTC. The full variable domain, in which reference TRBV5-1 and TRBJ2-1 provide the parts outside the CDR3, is KAGVTQTPRYLIKTRGQQVTLSCSPISGHRSVSWYQQTPGQGLQFLFEYFSETQRNKGNFPGRFSGRQFSNSRSEMNVSTLELGDSALYLCASSRGGGLVRFFGPGTRLTVL.

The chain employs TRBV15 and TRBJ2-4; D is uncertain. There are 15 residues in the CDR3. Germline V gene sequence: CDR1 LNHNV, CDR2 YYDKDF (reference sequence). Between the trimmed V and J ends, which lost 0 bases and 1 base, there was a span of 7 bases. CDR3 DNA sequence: TGTGCCACCAGCAGAGAAGGTGGCGCCAAAAACATTCAGTACTTC. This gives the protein CATSREGGAKNIQYF. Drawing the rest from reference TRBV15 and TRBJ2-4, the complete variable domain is DAMVIQNPRYQVTQFGKPVTLSCSQTLNHNVMYWYQQKSSQAPKLLFHYYDKDFNNEADTPDNFQSRRPNTSFCFLDIRSPGLGDTAMYLCATSREGGAKNIQYFGAGTRLSVL.